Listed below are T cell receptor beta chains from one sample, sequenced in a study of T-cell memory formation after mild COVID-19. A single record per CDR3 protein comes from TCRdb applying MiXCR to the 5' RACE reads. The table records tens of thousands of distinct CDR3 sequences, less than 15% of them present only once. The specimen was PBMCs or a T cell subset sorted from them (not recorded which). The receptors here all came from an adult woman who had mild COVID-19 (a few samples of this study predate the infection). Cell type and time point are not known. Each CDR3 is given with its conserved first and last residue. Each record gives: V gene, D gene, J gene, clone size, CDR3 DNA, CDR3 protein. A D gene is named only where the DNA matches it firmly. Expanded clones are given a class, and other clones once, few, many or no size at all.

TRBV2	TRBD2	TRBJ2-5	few	TGTGCCAGCAGTGAAGGAGCGGGGGGGCCGAAGACCCAGTACTTC	CASSEGAGGPKTQYF
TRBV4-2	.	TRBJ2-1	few	TGTGCCAGCAGCCAAGAATTGGGTGGGCTAGATGAGCAGTTCTTC	CASSQELGGLDEQFF
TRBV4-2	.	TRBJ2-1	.	TGTGCCAGCAGCCAAGATCCCCTTAGTGGCAATGAGCAGTTCTTC	CASSQDPLSGNEQFF
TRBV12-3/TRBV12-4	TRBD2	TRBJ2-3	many	TGTGCCAGCAGTTTACGGCTAGCGGGAGATACGCAGTATTTT	CASSLRLAGDTQYF
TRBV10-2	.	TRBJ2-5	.	TGCGCCAGCAGTGAGAACAGGGCCGGAGAGACCCAGTACTTC	CASSENRAGETQYF
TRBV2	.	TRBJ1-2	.	TGTGCCAGCAGTGAAGCGCCAGAAAACTATGGCTACACCTTC	CASSEAPENYGYTF
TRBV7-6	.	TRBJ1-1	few	TGTGCCAGCAGCTTAGCACAGCTGAACACTGAAGCTTTCTTT	CASSLAQLNTEAFF
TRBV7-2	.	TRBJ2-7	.	TGTGCCAGCAGCTTCTCGGGCGGAAAGGTAGAGCAGTACTTC	CASSFSGGKVEQYF
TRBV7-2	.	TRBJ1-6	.	TGTGCCAGCAGCTTAGTGTATCCGCGGGATGGTAATTCACCCCTCCACTTT	CASSLVYPRDGNSPLHF
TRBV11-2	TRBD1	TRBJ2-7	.	TGTGCCAGCAGCTTCGGACAGGGCGGCGAGCAGTACTTC	CASSFGQGGEQYF
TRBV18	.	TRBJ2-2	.	TGTGCCAGCTCACCCCCCGGTGATAAGAGCCCAGCCGGGGAGCTGTTTTTT	CASSPPGDKSPAGELFF
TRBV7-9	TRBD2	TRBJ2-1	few	TGTGCCAGCAGCTTAGAGGGGCTAGCGGGAGGCACCTACAATGAGCAGTTCTTC	CASSLEGLAGGTYNEQFF
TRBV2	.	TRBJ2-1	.	TGTGCCAGCAGTGTAGGCCGGGTCTCCTACAATGAGCAGTTCTTC	CASSVGRVSYNEQFF
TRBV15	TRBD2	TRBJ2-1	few	TGTGCCACCAGCAGAGATGCAGCGGGAGGGGTGAGTGAGCAGTTCTTC	CATSRDAAGGVSEQFF
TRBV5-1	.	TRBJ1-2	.	TGCGCCAGCAGCTTGGTTACAGGGACAAACTATGGCTACACCTTC	CASSLVTGTNYGYTF
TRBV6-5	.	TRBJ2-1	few	TGTGCCAGCAGAGAACACCAGCGGGCTAGCTCCTACAATGAGCAGTTCTTC	CASREHQRASSYNEQFF
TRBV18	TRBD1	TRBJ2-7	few	TGTGCCAGCTCTTATGGACAGGGGGCATCCTACGAGCAGTACTTC	CASSYGQGASYEQYF
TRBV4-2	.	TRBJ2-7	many	TGTGCCAGCAGCCAAGATCTGGCGGCAAATTACGAGCAGTACTTC	CASSQDLAANYEQYF
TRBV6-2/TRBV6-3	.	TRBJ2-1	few	TGTGCCAGCAACCCGACAGATCTGTACAATGAGCAGTTCTTC	CASNPTDLYNEQFF
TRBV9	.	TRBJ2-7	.	TGTGCCAGCAGCGGACAGGACTACCCGAACGAGCAGTACTTC	CASSGQDYPNEQYF
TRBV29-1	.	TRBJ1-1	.	TGCAGCGTTTTTGGGACGGGGAACACTGAAGCTTTCTTT	CSVFGTGNTEAFF
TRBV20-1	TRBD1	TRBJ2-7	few	TGCAGTGCTCCCAACCTCGACAGGGGGCAGTACTTC	CSAPNLDRGQYF
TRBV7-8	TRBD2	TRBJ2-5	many	TGTGCCAGCAGCTCTAGCGGGAGGGCCAGAGAGACCCAGTACTTC	CASSSSGRARETQYF
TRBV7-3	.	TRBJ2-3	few	TGTGCCAGCAGCCGTAAAGGGGCAGATACGCAGTATTTT	CASSRKGADTQYF
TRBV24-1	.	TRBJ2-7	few	TGTGCCACGCCTGGTTTTGGGAGTCCCAGGGGCACCTACGAGCAGTACTTC	CATPGFGSPRGTYEQYF
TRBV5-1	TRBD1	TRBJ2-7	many	TGCGCCAGCAGCACCGGGACAGGGACCTACGAGCAGTACTTC	CASSTGTGTYEQYF
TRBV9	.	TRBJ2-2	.	TGTGCCAGCAGCCCTTGGTGGGGGAACACCGGGGAGCTGTTTTTT	CASSPWWGNTGELFF
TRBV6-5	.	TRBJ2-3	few	TGTGCCAGCAGTTACTTGTCCTCAAGGGGCACAGATACGCAGTATTTT	CASSYLSSRGTDTQYF
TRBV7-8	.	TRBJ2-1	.	TGTGCCAGCAGCTTAGCGGGGCTAGGGGTGAATGAGCAGTTCTTC	CASSLAGLGVNEQFF
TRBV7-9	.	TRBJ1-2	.	TGTGCCAGCAGCTCAACGGAGGGAGAAGACTATGGCTACACCTTC	CASSSTEGEDYGYTF
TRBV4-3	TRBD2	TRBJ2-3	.	TGCGCCAGCAGCCAAGAGGATAGCGGGCTGACTGCAGATACGCAGTATTTT	CASSQEDSGLTADTQYF
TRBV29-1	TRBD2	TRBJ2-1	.	TGCAGCGTTGGGGGGACTAGCGGCGACAATGAGCAGTTCTTC	CSVGGTSGDNEQFF
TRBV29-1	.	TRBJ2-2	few	TGCAGCGTTGAAGACACCGGGGAGCTGTTTTTT	CSVEDTGELFF
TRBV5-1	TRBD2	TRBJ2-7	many	TGCGCCAGCAGCCCCGGGACTAGCGAATCCTACGAGCAGTACTTC	CASSPGTSESYEQYF
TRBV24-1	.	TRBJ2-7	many	TGTGCCACCAGTGATACAGGGAAAGAGCAGTACTTC	CATSDTGKEQYF
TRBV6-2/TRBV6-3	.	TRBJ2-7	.	TGTGCCAGCAGTAAAGTCTACGAGCAGTACTTC	CASSKVYEQYF
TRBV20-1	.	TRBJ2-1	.	TGCAGTGCTAGTACGGCTAGCCAAACCTACAATGAGCAGTTCTTC	CSASTASQTYNEQFF
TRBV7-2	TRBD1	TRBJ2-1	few	TGTGCCAGCAGCTTCTACTTCCGGGACAGGGGAGACAATGAGCAGTTCTTC	CASSFYFRDRGDNEQFF
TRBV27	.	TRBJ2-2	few	TGTGCCAGCAGTTTTGGCAAGAACACCGGGGAGCTGTTTTTT	CASSFGKNTGELFF
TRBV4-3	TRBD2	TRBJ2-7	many	TGCGCCAGCAGCCCCACAGCTGGCGGGAGTGAGGAGCAGTACTTC	CASSPTAGGSEEQYF
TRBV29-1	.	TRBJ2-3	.	TGCAGCGTTATCGCTCCTACCGTTGGCGGAGGAACAGATACGCAGTATTTT	CSVIAPTVGGGTDTQYF
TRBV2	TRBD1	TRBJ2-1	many	TGTGCCAGAAGCAGGGGGCAAACGTACAATGAGCAGTTCTTC	CARSRGQTYNEQFF
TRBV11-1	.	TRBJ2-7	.	TGTGCCAGCAGCTTCCAGGGGACCGAGCAGTACTTC	CASSFQGTEQYF
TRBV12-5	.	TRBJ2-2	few	TGTGCTAGTGGATTAACAGGTCCCACCGGGGAGCTGTTTTTT	CASGLTGPTGELFF
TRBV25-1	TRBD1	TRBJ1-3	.	TGTGCCAGCAGTTACAGGGGTGCGGGAAACACCATATATTTT	CASSYRGAGNTIYF
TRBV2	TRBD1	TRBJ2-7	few	TGTGCCAGCAGTGGCTGGACAGGGGACTACGAGCAGTACTTC	CASSGWTGDYEQYF
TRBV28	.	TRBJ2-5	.	TGTGCCAGCAGTTTGACAGGTGGGGGGGTAGAGACCCAGTACTTC	CASSLTGGGVETQYF
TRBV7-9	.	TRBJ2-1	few	TGTGCCAGCAGCGTACCCGGCGGCAAGAGGGACAATGAGCAGTTCTTC	CASSVPGGKRDNEQFF
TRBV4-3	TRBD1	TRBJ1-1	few	TGCGCCAGCAGCCAATCAACAGGGGCCGATCACACTGAAGCTTTCTTT	CASSQSTGADHTEAFF
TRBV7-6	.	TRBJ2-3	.	TGTGCCAGCGGGCCGGGGGACACAGATACGCAGTATTTT	CASGPGDTDTQYF
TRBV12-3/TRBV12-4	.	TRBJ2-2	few	TGTGCCAGCAGTCCAGGGACGGGCACCGGGGAGCTGTTTTTT	CASSPGTGTGELFF
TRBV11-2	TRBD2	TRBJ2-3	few	TGTGCCAGCAGCTTAGACCTTAGCGGGGGCTTGAACGGGCAGTATTTT	CASSLDLSGGLNGQYF
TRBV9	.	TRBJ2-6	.	TGTGCCAGCAGCCAGTTCGAAAAAGCTGGGGCCAACGTCCTGACTTTC	CASSQFEKAGANVLTF
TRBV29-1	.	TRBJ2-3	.	TGCAGCGTTGATAATACGCAGTATTTT	CSVDNTQYF
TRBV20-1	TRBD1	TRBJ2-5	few	TGCAGTGCTAGTGATGACAGGGTGGAAGAGACCCAGTACTTC	CSASDDRVEETQYF